These 14 T cell receptor beta chains originate from one sample sequenced in a study of blood T cell repertoires in COVID-19. Sequenced by immunoSEQ multiplex PCR; TCRdb stores in-frame clones only, minus some. The sample carries 100,000 or so clones, 75% to 95% recorded once. The specimen was peripheral blood. All receptors derive from a woman aged 50 to 60 in a cohort sampled during active COVID-19.

The chain carries TRBV28 and TRBJ2-7, with D possibly matching TRBD1 (6 bases). CDR3 length: 14 residues. CDR1 and CDR2 (germline): MDHEN, SYDVKM. The germline V and J ends were trimmed by 2 bases and 9 bases, with 17 bases remaining between them. The CDR3 loop reads CASSLPDRQGAQYF. In nucleotides, the CDR3 is TGTGCCAGCAGTTTACCCGACAGGCAGGGAGCGCAGTACTTC.

The gene calls are TRBV29-1 and TRBJ1-2; unclear D gene. Germline V gene data show CDR1 as SQVTM and CDR2 as ANQGSEA. The V gene lost 3 bases and the J gene lost 8 bases, with 7 bases spanning the gap. The CDR3 is 10 amino acids. DNA for the CDR3: TGCAGCGTTGATAGAGGAGGCTACACCTTC. Its translation is CSVDRGGYTF. Filled out from reference TRBV29-1 and TRBJ1-2, the complete variable domain reads SAVISQKPSRDICQRGTSLTIQCQVDSQVTMMFWYRQQPGQSLTLIATANQGSEATYESGFVIDKFPISRPNLTFSTLTVSNMSPEDSSIYLCSVDRGGYTFGSGTRLTVV.

J is TRBJ2-1 and V is TRBV5-4; 8 bases line up with TRBD2. The CDR3 has 16 amino acids. Germline CDR1 reads SGHNT; CDR2 reads YYREEE (reference sequence). Germline trimming cut 0 bases from V and 5 bases from J; bases unmatched to any gene: 7. CDR3 amino acids: CASSLAQRGTNNEQFF. CDR3 coding DNA: TGTGCCAGCAGCTTGGCGCAGCGGGGGACCAACAATGAGCAGTTCTTC.

The chain joins TRBV19 to TRBJ2-2, with 14 bases identical to TRBD2. CDR1 and CDR2 (germline): LNHDA, SQIVND (reference sequence). The CDR3 consists of 16 residues. The trim removed 3 bases at V and 7 bases at J, leaving 4 bases unmatched. Here the CDR3 reads CASSIGTSGSVGELFF. The CDR3 DNA follows: TGTGCCAGTAGTATCGGGACTAGCGGGAGCGTCGGGGAGCTGTTTTTT.

The gene calls are TRBV5-1 and TRBJ1-1, with 9 nucleotides matching TRBD1. Germline values: CDR1 SGHRS, CDR2 YFSETQ. The CDR3 covers 15 residues. V trimming: 1 base; J trimming: 5 bases; junction bases outside the gene matches: 6. The CDR3 region has the DNA TGCGCCAGCAGCTTGAAACAGGGGGCTAGAACTGAAGCTTTCTTT. It encodes CASSLKQGARTEAFF.

The chain links TRBV7-9 to TRBJ1-3, with D unresolved. V was cut by 5 bases and J by 4 bases, with 18 bases left in between. Germline-derived CDR1 and CDR2 are SEHNR and FQNEAQ (reference sequence). The CDR3 totals 16 residues. CDR3 residues: CASSHLKEGFGNTIYF. CDR3 sequence (DNA): TGTGCCAGCAGCCACCTGAAGGAGGGATTCGGAAACACCATATATTTT.

The CDR3 region has the DNA TGTGCCAGTAGTACAGGGGGCGCGAGGACTGAAGCTTTCTTT. Translated, it gives CASSTGGARTEAFF. The J gene is TRBJ1-1, the V gene TRBV19, with TRBD1 matching 8 bases. CDR3 length: 14 residues. J was trimmed by 5 bases and V by 4 bases; bases with no gene match: 6. Germline CDR1 is LNHDA and CDR2 is SQIVND (reference sequence).

The chain carries TRBV18 and TRBJ2-1; 9 nucleotides align to TRBD2. CDR1 and CDR2 (germline): KGHSH, LQKENI. CDR3 length: 17 residues. The junction had 13 bases not matched to a gene; V was cut back by 3 bases and J by 7 bases. DNA of the CDR3: TGTGCCAGCTCACCGTCCTCCGGCGCGGGGGGGCCGAATGAGCAGTTCTTC. This translates into CASSPSSGAGGPNEQFF.

The chain carries TRBV4-1 and TRBJ1-2, with D unresolved. Trimming removed 0 bases at V and 4 bases at J, with 15 bases between. The CDR3 runs to 16 residues. Germline V gives CDR1 MGHRA, CDR2 YSYEKL. Here the CDR3 DNA reads TGCGCCAGCAGCCAAGACCAACTATCCGGCTCCTATGGCTACACCTTC. This codes for CASSQDQLSGSYGYTF.

V and J are TRBV28 and TRBJ1-6; 7 bases align to TRBD1. CDR3 length: 19 amino acids. The V segment lost 5 bases and the J segment 4 bases; nucleotides outside the gene matches: 17. Germline V lookup: CDR1 MDHEN, CDR2 SYDVKM. For the CDR3, the DNA is TGTGCCAGCAGTCTCCGGGCCGGTCCCGGGACAGATTATAATTCACCCCTCCACTTT. It codes for CASSLRAGPGTDYNSPLHF.

The chain is built from TRBV12-5 and TRBJ1-1; 8 bases are a match to TRBD1. Germline trimming cut 1 base from V and 2 bases from J; bases unmatched to any gene: 15. CDR1 is LGHNT and CDR2 is FRNRAP in the germline V gene. This CDR3 spans 19 amino acids. The CDR3 DNA follows: TGTGCTAGTGGTTTGGCGAAAAAAGCCGGGACAGGACTAAACACTGAAGCTTTCTTT. This translates into CASGLAKKAGTGLNTEAFF.

In DNA form, the CDR3 reads TGTGCCAGCAGTGGGGGAGGGGTTTCCTACGAGCAGTACTTC. Its translation: CASSGGGVSYEQYF. This sequence joins TRBV28 and TRBJ2-7; 7 bases map to TRBD2. The CDR3 totals 14 residues. CDR1 is MDHEN, CDR2 SYDVKM, per germline. V was clipped by 5 bases and J by 1 base; unmatched bases: 5. Full variable domain (outside the CDR3, taken from reference TRBV28 and TRBJ2-7): DVKVTQSSRYLVKRTGEKVFLECVQDMDHENMFWYRQDPGLGLRLIYFSYDVKMKEKGDIPEGYSVSREKKERFSLILESASTNQTSMYLCASSGGGVSYEQYFGPGTRLTVT.

J is TRBJ1-2 and V is TRBV7-3, with 7 positions matching TRBD1. The length of the CDR3 is 14 residues. The ends lost 6 bases at V and 2 bases at J; junction bases unmatched: 6. Per germline, CDR1 SGHTA and CDR2 FQGTGA. The CDR3 coding sequence is TGTGCCAGCAGTCCTGACAGGGCAAACTATGGCTACACCTTC. Protein product: CASSPDRANYGYTF.

This clone is a singleton in its sample. The rearrangement joins TRBV2 to TRBJ2-2, with D possibly TRBD1 on 5 matching bases. Germline V gene data show CDR1 as SNHLY and CDR2 as FYNNEI. There are 19 residues in the CDR3. Trimming shortened V by 5 bases and J by 0 bases, and 22 bases separated the two germline ends. CDR3 nucleotide sequence: TGTGCCAGCAGTAAACCATTCGACAGCCACCGTGCGAACACCGGGGAGCTGTTTTTT. Translated, it gives CASSKPFDSHRANTGELFF.